Below, 14 T cell receptor beta chains from the same sample are listed, as sequenced in a study of Tregs in tolerant kidney transplant recipients. Assay used: immunoSEQ multiplex PCR; TCRdb lists only in-frame clones, some missing. Of approximately 17,000 clones in the sample, around 60% were seen once. Antigen specificity for these receptors is unknown. Sequences were obtained from Tregs from blood cultured with allogeneic cells. These receptors were taken from a human donor in good health.

J is TRBJ2-3 and V is TRBV2; 12 nucleotides match TRBD2. V was pared by 4 bases and J by 6 bases, with 8 bases of the junction left unmatched. The CDR3 length is 16 residues. Germline CDR1 is SNHLY and CDR2 is FYNNEI. CDR3 bases: TGTGCCAGCAGTGGGTTTGGCCTAGCGGGGGGGGATACGCAGTATTTT. Translated, it gives CASSGFGLAGGDTQYF.

The genes are TRBV5-1 and TRBJ2-3, with TRBD2 matching over 9 bases. This CDR3 is built from 16 residues. Trimming removed 4 bases from V and 0 bases from J; junction bases left unmatched: 6. Germline CDR1 reads SGHRS; CDR2 reads YFSETQ. The CDR3 DNA reads TGCGCCAGCAGCGCCGGGACTAGCCTGAGCACAGATACGCAGTATTTT. This translates into CASSAGTSLSTDTQYF.

The chain recombines TRBV6-5 with TRBJ1-1, with unresolved D. This CDR3 region has 11 residues. Germline V CDR1 and CDR2: MNHEY, SVGAGI. Deletions cut 10 bases from V and 8 bases from J, with 14 bases between. Here the CDR3 DNA reads TGTGCCACTACCCGGCAGCGAGAAGCTTTCTTT. It codes for CATTRQREAFF.

This sequence joins TRBV21-1 and TRBJ2-3; whether TRBD1, the table's D call, matches the DNA was not checked. TRBV21-1 is assigned pseudogene status. CDR3 size: 16 residues. The CDR3 DNA sequence: TGTGCCAGCAGCAGTGCGCTGACAGGGGGCACAGATACGCAGTATTTT. Translating it yields CASSSALTGGTDTQYF.

V usage is TRBV11-2 and J usage is TRBJ2-1; D remains unclear. The CDR3 extends over 17 amino acids. Trimming removed 4 bases at V and 9 bases at J, with 25 bases between. CDR1 and CDR2 (germline): SGHAT, FQNNGV. The CDR3 DNA follows: TGTGCCAGCAGCTCGCTACGGGTTTCGGTCTTCGGTATTGAGCAGTTCTTC. Its protein is CASSSLRVSVFGIEQFF.

The gene calls are TRBV6-5 and TRBJ1-1; D might be TRBD1 (6 bases). Germline lookup yields CDR1 MNHEY and CDR2 SVGAGI. Trimming took off 7 bases at V and 10 bases at J, with 22 bases between the two ends. There are 14 residues in the CDR3. CDR3 DNA: TGTGCCAGCACTGTTTCGAGGGGGAGTCGGTCAGCTTTCTTT. Its protein is CASTVSRGSRSAFF.

This sequence joins TRBV4-1 and TRBJ1-1, with D perhaps TRBD1 (6 bases). CDR3 length: 14 residues. V gave up 4 bases and J gave up 3 bases, with 12 bases separating them. Germline values: CDR1 MGHRA, CDR2 YSYEKL. CDR3: CASSLTTGYTEAFF. In DNA form, the CDR3 reads TGCGCCAGCAGCCTAACAACAGGGTACACTGAAGCTTTCTTT.

The V call is TRBV5-4, the J call TRBJ2-5, with unresolved D. V lost 2 bases to trimming and J lost 5 bases, with 7 bases between them. The V gene's germline CDR1 is SGHNT and CDR2 YYREEE (reference sequence). The CDR3 length is 12 residues. CDR3 in amino acids: CASSFDWETQYF. In nucleotides, the CDR3 is TGTGCCAGCAGCTTTGATTGGGAGACCCAGTACTTC.

The V gene is TRBV7-2, the J gene TRBJ1-1; TRBD1 matches at 7 bases. CDR3 length: 17 residues. V was pared by 5 bases and J by 2 bases, with 14 bases of the junction left unmatched. The germline gives CDR1 SGHTA, CDR2 FQGNSA. The CDR3 spells CASSPRWGTGANTEAFF. CDR3 nucleotides: TGTGCCAGCAGCCCGAGGTGGGGTACAGGGGCAAACACTGAAGCTTTCTTT. Full variable domain (rest looked up from reference TRBV7-2 and TRBJ1-1): GAGVSQSPSNKVTEKGKDVELRCDPISGHTALYWYRQSLGQGLEFLIYFQGNSAPDKSGLPSDRFSAERTGGSVSTLTIQRTQQEDSAVYLCASSPRWGTGANTEAFFGQGTRLTVV.

The genes are TRBV5-5 and TRBJ2-7; no clear D. The CDR3 covers 12 residues. Trimming shortened V by 4 bases and J by 6 bases, and 11 bases separated the two germline ends. Germline values: CDR1 SGHKS, CDR2 YYEKEE (reference sequence). CDR3: CASSRLSLEQYF. The DNA for the CDR3 is TGTGCCAGCAGCCGCCTCTCCCTCGAGCAGTACTTC.

The chain employs TRBV28 and TRBJ1-2; D remains unclear. Germline loops: CDR1 MDHEN, CDR2 SYDVKM. Trimming removed 6 bases at V and 4 bases at J, with 9 bases between. The CDR3 has 12 residues. The chain's CDR3 is CASRRTVYGYTF. DNA of the CDR3: TGTGCCAGCAGGAGGACTGTCTATGGCTACACCTTC.

This clone is judged medium-sized (0.01 to 0.1%). This chain links TRBV7-9 with TRBJ1-2; the D gene is possibly TRBD1 (5 bases). Germline assignment: CDR1 SEHNR and CDR2 FQNEAQ (reference sequence). The germline V and J ends were trimmed by 5 bases and 7 bases, with 17 bases remaining between them. The CDR3 length is 14 residues. The CDR3, as DNA: TGTGCCAGCAGCCGGGACGTTACAGGCGCTGGCTACACCTTC. Amino acids: CASSRDVTGAGYTF.

This sequence joins TRBV2 and TRBJ2-7; 10 bases are shared with TRBD1. Germline CDR1 is SNHLY and CDR2 is FYNNEI. The length of the CDR3 is 15 residues. With V trimmed by 4 bases and J by 1 base, 4 bases remained unmatched. CDR3 coding DNA: TGTGCCAGCAGTGCCCTGGACAGGGGGTCCTACGAGCAGTACTTC. Its protein is CASSALDRGSYEQYF.

CDR3 sequence reads: CATNLIAGGSTGELFF. As DNA, the CDR3 is TGTGCCACAAACCTTATAGCGGGGGGGTCCACCGGGGAGCTGTTTTTT. The chain employs TRBV10-3 and TRBJ2-2; 11 bases fit TRBD2. There are 16 residues in the CDR3. Per the germline V gene, CDR1 is ENHRY and CDR2 is SYGVKD. With 10 bases clipped from V and 4 bases from J, the junction kept 11 bases outside the gene matches.